These 2 T cell receptor beta chains were sequenced from one sample in a study of blood T cell repertoires in COVID-19. Only in-frame clones appear in the TCRdb table, and some are missing; sequencing was by immunoSEQ multiplex PCR. The sample has some 120,000 clones, 80% seen once. The sequenced sample was peripheral blood. These receptors were taken from a man aged 70 or older with acute or convalescent COVID-19.

This chain uses TRBV30 with TRBJ2-1, with D tentatively TRBD2 (6 bases). The CDR3 extends over 14 amino acids. Germline CDR1 and CDR2: GTSNPN and SVGIG (reference sequence). V was trimmed by 4 bases and J by 7 bases, leaving 17 bases between them. Written as DNA, the CDR3 is TGTGCCTGGAAAGGTCGGGGGACGGGTAATGAGCAGTTCTTC. It encodes CAWKGRGTGNEQFF.

This clone was seen a single time. CDR3 sequence reads: CASGVQGVRDTQYF. The CDR3, as DNA: TGCGCCAGCGGCGTTCAGGGGGTGAGAGATACGCAGTATTTT. The chain joins TRBV5-1 to TRBJ2-3, with 7 bases lining up with TRBD1. With 7 bases clipped from V and 5 bases from J, the junction kept 10 bases outside the gene matches. The CDR3 contains 14 residues. Per germline, CDR1 SGHRS and CDR2 YFSETQ.